Each of the 14 T cell receptor beta chains below was sequenced from the same sample in a study of cytomegalovirus exposure and HLA in healthy donors. Clones were read by immunoSEQ multiplex PCR, and TCRdb kept only the in-frame ones, dropping some. The sample holds 90,000 or so clones, roughly 97% seen once. Material: PBMCs. The receptors stem from a man aged 18-30 years in good health and CMV-seronegative.

The gene calls are TRBV27 and TRBJ2-3, with 7 bases identical to TRBD2. Germline V gives CDR1 MNHEY, CDR2 SMNVEV (reference sequence). V gave up 2 bases and J gave up 3 bases; unmatched junction bases: 2. There are 14 residues in the CDR3. CDR3 DNA sequence: TGTGCCAGCAGTTTAATGCGGGAGACAGATACGCAGTATTTT. It encodes CASSLMRETDTQYF.

The chain uses TRBV5-1 and TRBJ1-1; D remains unclear. The V end lost 0 bases, the J end lost 3 bases, and 3 bases lay between the germline ends. Germline CDR1 and CDR2: SGHRS and YFSETQ. The CDR3 has 12 residues. The CDR3 loop reads CASSLGDTEAFF. CDR3 DNA: TGCGCCAGCAGCTTGGGCGACACTGAAGCTTTCTTT.

The chain links TRBV6-1 to TRBJ2-7; D gene unclear. There are 12 residues in the CDR3. CDR1 and CDR2 (germline): MNHNS, SASEGT. V lost 2 bases to trimming and J lost 7 bases, with 9 bases between them. CDR3 loop: CASSEPGWEQYV. Here the CDR3 DNA reads TGTGCCAGCAGTGAACCCGGGTGGGAGCAGTACGTC.

A note on this clone: One end of the junction is discordant with germline, which a read error may explain. This sequence joins TRBV7-7 and TRBJ2-2; tentatively, D is TRBD2 (5 bases). CDR3 size: 16 residues. The germline V gene encodes CDR1 SSHAT and CDR2 FNYEAQ (reference sequence). The CDR3 sequence: CASSLGTGSNTGELFF. The CDR3 DNA follows: TGTGCTAGCAGCTTGGGCACGGGGTCGAACACCGGGGAGCTGTTTTTT. Full variable domain (rest looked up from reference TRBV7-7 and TRBJ2-2): GAGVSQSPRYKVTKRGQDVTLRCDPISSHATLYWYQQALGQGPEFLTYFNYEAQPDKSGLPSDRFSAERPEGSISTLTIQRTEQRDSAMYRCASSLGTGSNTGELFFGEGSRLTVL.

In this sample, this clone turned up once. V and J are TRBV4-1 and TRBJ2-3; 8 positions match TRBD2. The V and J ends lost 0 bases and 2 bases, in that order; junction bases with no gene match: 7. This CDR3 is 17 amino acids long. The germline gives CDR1 MGHRA, CDR2 YSYEKL. CDR3 sequence (DNA): TGCGCCAGCAGCCAAGAGGGAGTAGCGGGACCCACAGATACGCAGTATTTT. This translates into CASSQEGVAGPTDTQYF.

The chain is built from TRBV29-1 and TRBJ1-4, with D possibly TRBD1 on 6 matching bases. The CDR3 runs to 14 residues. Trimming left V 7 bases short and J 0 bases short, with 12 bases between. Germline V gives CDR1 SQVTM, CDR2 ANQGSEA. CDR3 residues: CSAEGGATNEKLFF. The CDR3 nucleotides are TGCAGCGCCGAAGGGGGGGCAACTAATGAAAAACTGTTTTTT.

This clone has only a few counts. This chain uses TRBV6-5 with TRBJ1-4; 9 nucleotides agree with TRBD1. Losses at the gene ends were 5 bases for V and 7 bases for J; bases not matched to a gene: 2. The CDR3 spans 13 residues. The germline V gene has CDR1 MNHEY and CDR2 SVGAGI. This CDR3 reads CASSRDRAEKLFF. In DNA form, the CDR3 reads TGTGCCAGCAGTCGGGACAGGGCTGAAAAACTGTTTTTT.

Of note for this clone: One end of the junction does not line up with germline, which may come from a read error. The chain recombines TRBV30 with TRBJ2-1; D might be TRBD2 (5 bases). The germline V gene has CDR1 GTSNPN and CDR2 SVGIG (reference sequence). This CDR3 is 14 amino acids long. The chain's CDR3 is CAWSRAFVGSEQFF. Here the CDR3 DNA reads TGTGCGTGGAGCCGGGCCTTTGTGGGGAGTGAGCAGTTCTTC.

The DNA of the CDR3 is TGCGCCAGCAGCCGGACGGGGACTAATGAAAAACTGTTTTTT. This codes for CASSRTGTNEKLFF. The V gene is TRBV4-1, the J gene TRBJ1-4; D unresolved. This CDR3 spans 14 amino acids. Germline loops: CDR1 MGHRA, CDR2 YSYEKL. The V and J ends lost 4 bases and 2 bases respectively, with 8 bases between them.

The CDR3 here is CASRLGQLNTEAFF. Here the CDR3 DNA reads TGTGCCAGCAGATTGGGCCAGCTGAACACTGAAGCTTTCTTT. The gene calls are TRBV2 and TRBJ1-1; D is unresolved. Germline V CDR1 and CDR2: SNHLY, FYNNEI. The CDR3 is 14 amino acids. V lost 6 bases and J lost 0, with 11 bases in between.

The chain recombines TRBV9 with TRBJ2-1; D call uncertain. The germline V gene has CDR1 SGDLS and CDR2 YYNGEE. The CDR3 covers 13 residues. V gave up 4 bases and J gave up 8 bases, with 13 bases separating them. This CDR3 is CASSPRHVDEQFF. The CDR3 nucleotides are TGTGCCAGCAGCCCGAGACACGTCGATGAGCAGTTCTTC.

CDR3 residues: CASSYGLDEQFF. Written as DNA, the CDR3 is TGTGCCAGCAGTTACGGGCTCGATGAGCAGTTCTTC. This chain uses TRBV6-5 with TRBJ2-1; D uncertain. V was pared by 2 bases and J by 8 bases, with 7 bases between. Germline V gene lookup returns CDR1 MNHEY and CDR2 SVGAGI. This CDR3 is 12 amino acids long.

The chain is built from TRBV6-5 and TRBJ2-4, with D perhaps TRBD2 (7 bases). The CDR3 covers 16 residues. CDR1 and CDR2 from the germline V gene are MNHEY and SVGAGI. V lost 0 bases, J lost 8 bases, and 17 bases lay in between. The CDR3 spells CASSYSKGGDGDIQYF. CDR3 nucleotides: TGTGCCAGCAGTTACTCGAAGGGGGGGGATGGGGACATTCAGTACTTC.

This chain joins TRBV9 and TRBJ1-3; unclear D gene. V lost 0 bases and J 4 bases, leaving 8 bases between the germline ends. Germline V gene data show CDR1 as SGDLS and CDR2 as YYNGEE. The CDR3 length is 14 residues. The CDR3, as DNA: TGTGCCAGCAGCGTAGTAGCAGAAGGAAACACCATATATTTT. It yields the protein CASSVVAEGNTIYF.